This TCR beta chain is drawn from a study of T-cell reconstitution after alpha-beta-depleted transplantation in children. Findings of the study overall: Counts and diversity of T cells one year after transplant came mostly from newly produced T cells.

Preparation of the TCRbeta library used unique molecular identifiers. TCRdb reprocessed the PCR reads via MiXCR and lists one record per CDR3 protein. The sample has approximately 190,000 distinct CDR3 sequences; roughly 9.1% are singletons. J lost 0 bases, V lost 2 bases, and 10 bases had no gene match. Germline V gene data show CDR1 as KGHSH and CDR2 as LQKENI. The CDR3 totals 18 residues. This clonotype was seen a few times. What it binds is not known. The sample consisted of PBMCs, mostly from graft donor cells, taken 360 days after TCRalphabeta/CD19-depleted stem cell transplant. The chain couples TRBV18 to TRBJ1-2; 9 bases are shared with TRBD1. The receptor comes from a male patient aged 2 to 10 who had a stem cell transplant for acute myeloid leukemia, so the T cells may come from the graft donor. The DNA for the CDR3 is TGTGCCAGCTCACCAACAAAGGGACAGGGACCTTCTAACTATGGCTACACCTTC. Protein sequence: CASSPTKGQGPSNYGYTF.